A single sample is the source of the 7 T cell receptor beta chains below, sequenced in a study of control samples from healthy donors and cancer patients. Libraries were prepared by immunoSEQ multiplex PCR; TCRdb keeps only in-frame clonotypes and omits some of them. The sample has about 69,000 clones; more than 75% are singletons. The sample was PBMCs. The receptors stem from a woman between 50 and 59 years old with lung cancer.

The chain recombines TRBV28 with TRBJ1-4, with D perhaps TRBD1 (5 bases). The CDR3 sequence is 13 residues long. CDR1 and CDR2 from the germline V gene are MDHEN and SYDVKM. The germline V and J ends were trimmed by 11 bases and 1 base, with 11 bases remaining between them. DNA of the CDR3: TGTGCCGGGGGGGACCTAACTAATGAAAAACTGTTTTTT. This gives the protein CAGGDLTNEKLFF.

This clone was picked up one time. The gene calls are TRBV3-1 (or the pseudogene TRBV3-2) and TRBJ1-1, with TRBD1 as a possible D gene (5 bases). There are 16 residues in the CDR3. The germline V gene has CDR1 LGHDT and CDR2 YNNKEL (reference sequence). With 1 base removed from V and 0 bases from J, the gap between germline ends came to 12 bases. For the CDR3, the DNA is TGTGCCAGCAGCCAAGTTAAGACAGAACTGAACACTGAAGCTTTCTTT. As protein: CASSQVKTELNTEAFF.

Details on this clone: Compared with germline, one end of the junction differs, possibly owing to a read error. V usage is TRBV6-2 or TRBV6-3 and J usage is TRBJ1-1; D gene ambiguous. Per the germline V gene, CDR1 is MNHEY and CDR2 is SVGEGT. The CDR3 has 14 amino acids. The DNA for the CDR3 is TGTGCCAGCAGTTACTGGCTCCCCGACCCTGAGCATTTATTT. Residues: CASSYWLPDPEHLF.

CDR3 DNA sequence: TGTGCCAGCAGTAACCCCCGAGGGGGCACTGAAGCTTTCTTT. Amino acid sequence: CASSNPRGGTEAFF. This sequence joins TRBV2 and TRBJ1-1; tentatively, D is TRBD1 (6 bases). Trimming took off 5 bases at V and 4 bases at J, with 14 bases between the two ends. The CDR3 has 14 amino acids. Germline values: CDR1 SNHLY, CDR2 FYNNEI.

The V and J genes are TRBV9 and TRBJ2-7, with D tentatively TRBD2 (6 bases). This CDR3 has 14 residues. Germline CDR1 SGDLS, CDR2 YYNGEE. The V end was cut by 3 bases, the J end by 4 bases, with 14 bases between. The CDR3 DNA reads TGTGCCAGCAGCGAAGGAGGGTCTCAATACGAGCAGTACTTC. This codes for CASSEGGSQYEQYF.

This clone appeared a few times. The chain carries TRBV13 and TRBJ2-1, with TRBD1 as a possible D gene (7 bases). The CDR3 contains 14 residues. Trimming cost V 3 bases and J 6 bases, with 12 bases left between them. Germline CDR1 PRHDT, CDR2 FYEKMQ (reference sequence). The CDR3 DNA reads TGTGCCAGCAGCTTGCAGGGGGGTAGCAATGAGCAGTTCTTC. As protein: CASSLQGGSNEQFF.

The chain has TRBV5-4 and TRBJ1-6; TRBD1 aligns across 8 bases. V trimming: 0 bases; J trimming: 7 bases; junction bases outside the gene matches: 6. Germline CDR1 and CDR2: SGHNT and YYREEE (reference sequence). The CDR3 contains 16 residues. CDR3 residues: CASSLGARQGNSPLHF. The CDR3 nucleotides read TGTGCCAGCAGCTTGGGTGCGCGACAGGGGAATTCACCCCTCCACTTT.